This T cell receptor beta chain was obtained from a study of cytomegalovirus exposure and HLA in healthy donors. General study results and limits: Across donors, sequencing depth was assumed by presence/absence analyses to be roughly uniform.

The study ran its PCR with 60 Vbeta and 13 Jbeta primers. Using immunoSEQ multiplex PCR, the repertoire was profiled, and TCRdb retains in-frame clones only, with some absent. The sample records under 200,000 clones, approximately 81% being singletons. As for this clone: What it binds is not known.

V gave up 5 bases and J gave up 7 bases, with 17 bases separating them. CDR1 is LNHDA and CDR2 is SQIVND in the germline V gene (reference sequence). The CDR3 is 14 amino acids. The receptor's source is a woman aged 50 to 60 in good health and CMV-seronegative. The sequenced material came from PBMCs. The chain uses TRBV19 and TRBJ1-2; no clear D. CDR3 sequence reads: CASSAIRGTSGYTF. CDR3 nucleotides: TGTGCCAGTAGTGCAATCCGGGGTACCTCTGGCTACACCTTC.